Below, 32 T cell receptor beta chains from the same sample are listed, as sequenced in a study of CD4 T cells in relation to SARS-CoV-2 and coronaviruses. TCRdb's table, derived via immunoSEQ multiplex PCR, lists solely in-frame clones and lacks some. Of about 21,000 clones in the sample, less than 80% were seen once. Unexposed donor CD4+ T cells date from about 2011-2018, before the COVID-19 pandemic. Isolation of CD4+ T cells took place after about 9 days in culture. For these receptors, no antigen is known. Sequencing was performed on CD4+ T cells from PBMCs, cultured in vitro. The receptor source for this set is a human donor in good health.

The chain is built from TRBV12-5 and TRBJ1-5; the D is unclear. The CDR3 is 17 residues long. CDR1 and CDR2 from the germline V gene are LGHNT and FRNRAP. With 0 bases removed from V and 7 bases from J, the gap between germline ends came to 19 bases. DNA for the CDR3: TGTGCTAGTGGTTTGGTCTACGGGGTGGCAGCTAACCAGCCCCAGCATTTT. As protein: CASGLVYGVAANQPQHF.

This clone was detected only once. This chain uses TRBV11-2 with TRBJ1-4; 9 nucleotides agree with TRBD1. The germline CDR1 and CDR2 sequences are SGHAT and FQNNGV. The CDR3 contains 14 residues. With 4 bases clipped from V and 8 bases from J, the junction kept 5 bases outside the gene matches. The CDR3 spells CASSSGTGREKLFF. The CDR3 DNA reads as TGTGCCAGCAGCTCAGGGACAGGGCGCGAAAAACTGTTTTTT.

This chain joins TRBV20-1 and TRBJ2-7, with 7 bases lining up with TRBD2. The CDR3 spans 14 residues. J was trimmed by 5 bases and V by 3 bases; bases with no gene match: 10. Germline V CDR1 and CDR2: DFQATT, SNEGSKA (reference sequence). The DNA for the CDR3 is TGCAGTGCTAGTACCCAGCGGGGTTCTAACGAGCAGTACTTC. It specifies CSASTQRGSNEQYF.

This chain connects TRBV19 to TRBJ1-4; the match to TRBD1 covers 7 bases. After removal of 2 bases from V and 6 bases from J, the junction contained 12 bases not matched to a gene. CDR1 is LNHDA, CDR2 SQIVND, per germline (reference sequence). The CDR3 runs to 17 residues. CDR3 in amino acids: CASSIRLGGGKDEKLFF. CDR3 coding DNA: TGTGCCAGTAGTATACGGCTAGGGGGCGGAAAGGATGAAAAACTGTTTTTT.

There are a few counts of this clone. The V call is TRBV19, the J call TRBJ2-1, with D possibly matching TRBD2 (6 bases). Per germline, CDR1 LNHDA and CDR2 SQIVND (reference sequence). Trimming cost V 10 bases and J 7 bases, with 26 bases left between them. There are 16 residues in the CDR3. CDR3 sequence reads: CATRTPGLPRWNEQFF. The CDR3 coding sequence is TGTGCCACCCGAACCCCGGGACTCCCCAGGTGGAATGAGCAGTTCTTC.

This chain joins TRBV6-1 and TRBJ1-1; D not certain. Per the germline V gene, CDR1 is MNHNS and CDR2 is SASEGT. The CDR3 loop spans 14 amino acids. Deletions cut 2 bases from V and 1 base from J, with 8 bases between. The CDR3 bases are TGTGCCAGCAGTGAATATCGGGAGAACACTGAAGCTTTCTTT. Translated, it gives CASSEYRENTEAFF.

In this sample, this clone turned up a few times. The chain carries TRBV7-9 and TRBJ2-3, with 8 positions matching TRBD2. The germline V gene has CDR1 SEHNR and CDR2 FQNEAQ (reference sequence). Losses at the gene ends were 4 bases for V and 3 bases for J; bases not matched to a gene: 9. This CDR3 has 16 amino acids. The CDR3 loop reads CASSSRGSGSTDTQYF. The CDR3 bases are TGTGCCAGCAGCTCTCGAGGGAGCGGGAGTACAGATACGCAGTATTTT. The full variable domain, its missing parts supplied by reference TRBV7-9 and TRBJ2-3, is DTGVSQNPRHKITKRGQNVTFRCDPISEHNRLYWYRQTLGQGPEFLTYFQNEAQLEKSRLLSDRFSAERPKGSFSTLEIQRTEQGDSAMYLCASSSRGSGSTDTQYFGPGTRLTVL.

J is TRBJ1-5 and V is TRBV18; TRBD1 is a possible D gene (6 bases). The CDR3 is made up of 15 amino acids. Germline lookup yields CDR1 KGHSH and CDR2 LQKENI. Trimming pared 0 bases from V and 4 bases from J, leaving 10 bases between. CDR3 nucleotide sequence: TGTGCCAGCTCACCACCAGGGGGAGGTAATCAGCCCCAGCATTTT. Protein product: CASSPPGGGNQPQHF. The variable domain in full, completed from reference TRBV18 and TRBJ1-5, reads NAGVMQNPRHLVRRRGQEARLRCSPMKGHSHVYWYRQLPEEGLKFMVYLQKENIIDESGMPKERFSAEFPKEGPSILRIQQVVRGDSAAYFCASSPPGGGNQPQHFGDGTRLSIL.

The chain links TRBV29-1 to TRBJ2-1; D unclear. Germline lookup yields CDR1 SQVTM and CDR2 ANQGSEA. V was shortened by 2 bases and J by 1 base, with 3 bases between the two germline ends. This CDR3 region has 12 residues. CDR3 coding DNA: TGCAGCGTTGAACAGTCCTACAATGAGCAGTTCTTC. Its protein is CSVEQSYNEQFF.

V usage is TRBV9 and J usage is TRBJ2-3; 7 bases agree with TRBD1. CDR3 length: 16 amino acids. Germline CDR1 reads SGDLS; CDR2 reads YYNGEE. Unmatched junction bases numbered 7, after V lost 2 bases and J lost 1 base. The CDR3 nucleotides read TGTGCCAGCAGCGTTGGGTCAGGGGGACGCACAGATACGCAGTATTTT. This sequence encodes CASSVGSGGRTDTQYF.

The chain combines TRBV7-2 with TRBJ1-5, with D maybe TRBD1 (5 bases). This CDR3 contains 14 residues. V lost 1 base and J lost 2, with 6 bases in between. CDR1 and CDR2 from the germline V gene are SGHTA and FQGNSA. The CDR3 is CASSLVQGNQPQHF. CDR3 in DNA: TGTGCCAGCAGCTTAGTACAGGGCAATCAGCCCCAGCATTTT.

This clone was detected only once. This rearrangement joins TRBV7-9 to TRBJ2-7; 7 nucleotides match TRBD1. V shed 4 bases, J shed 3 bases, and the junction held 6 bases outside the gene matches. Germline assignment: CDR1 SEHNR and CDR2 FQNEAQ (reference sequence). The CDR3 length is 14 residues. As DNA, the CDR3 is TGTGCCAGCAGCTCAGGACAGGCGGGCTACGAGCAGTACTTC. This gives the protein CASSSGQAGYEQYF.

The chain combines TRBV5-1 with TRBJ1-3; D not certain. The germline gives CDR1 SGHRS, CDR2 YFSETQ. V was trimmed by 0 bases and J by 2 bases, leaving 6 bases between them. This CDR3 is 14 amino acids long. CDR3 loop: CASSLDSAGNTIYF. CDR3 DNA: TGCGCCAGCAGCTTGGACAGCGCTGGAAACACCATATATTTT.

The chain employs TRBV6-5 and TRBJ1-1; D gene uncertain. This CDR3 has 13 amino acids. Germline loops: CDR1 MNHEY, CDR2 SVGAGI. The V end lost 6 bases, the J end lost 5 bases, and 13 bases lay between the germline ends. CDR3 in amino acids: CASRGFPGTEAFF. The CDR3 coding sequence is TGTGCCAGCAGGGGGTTCCCGGGGACTGAAGCTTTCTTT.

V gene TRBV4-2 combines with J gene TRBJ2-1; D gene ambiguous. Per germline, CDR1 LGHNA and CDR2 YNFKEQ. Deletions cut 3 bases from V and 4 bases from J, with 19 bases between. CDR3 length: 17 residues. The chain's CDR3 is CASSHLGPGVRYNEQFF. CDR3 nucleotide sequence: TGTGCCAGCAGCCATTTAGGGCCCGGTGTGAGGTACAATGAGCAGTTCTTC.

The CDR3 DNA reads TGTGCCAGCAGCACCCTAGACAGTGGCTTAGATAACTATGGCTACACCTTC. Encoded protein: CASSTLDSGLDNYGYTF. The rearrangement uses TRBV11-2 and TRBJ1-2, with D possibly matching TRBD1 (5 bases). Looked up from germline, CDR1 is SGHAT and CDR2 is FQNNGV. Trimming stripped 5 bases from V and 1 base from J, with 20 bases between. There are 17 residues in the CDR3. Variable domain in full (rest from reference TRBV11-2 and TRBJ1-2): EAGVAQSPRYKIIEKRQSVAFWCNPISGHATLYWYQQILGQGPKLLIQFQNNGVVDDSQLPKDRFSAERLKGVDSTLKIQPAKLEDSAVYLCASSTLDSGLDNYGYTFGSGTRLTVV.

The V call is TRBV7-9, the J call TRBJ1-3, with no clear D. Trimming took 5 bases from V and 4 from J, leaving 12 bases between them. This CDR3 has 14 residues. CDR1 is SEHNR, CDR2 FQNEAQ, per germline (reference sequence). CDR3 region: CASSGTRYGNTIYF. CDR3 nucleotides: TGTGCCAGCAGCGGTACGAGGTACGGAAACACCATATATTTT.

The rearrangement uses TRBV28 and TRBJ1-5; D unclear. With 7 bases removed from V and 0 bases from J, the gap between germline ends came to 10 bases. This CDR3 region has 14 residues. Germline-derived CDR1 and CDR2 are MDHEN and SYDVKM. For the CDR3, the DNA is TGTGCCAGCATGGCAGTCTTTAGCAATCAGCCCCAGCATTTT. Translated, it gives CASMAVFSNQPQHF.

The chain combines TRBV6-5 with TRBJ2-1; either TRBD1 or TRBD2 may supply D (5 bases each). V was cut by 8 bases and J by 7 bases, with 12 bases left in between. This CDR3 has 12 residues. The germline V gene has CDR1 MNHEY and CDR2 SVGAGI. The CDR3 sequence: CASGPWGNEQFF. CDR3 nucleotides: TGTGCCAGCGGTCCCTGGGGGAATGAGCAGTTCTTC.

The V gene is TRBV7-3, the J gene TRBJ2-1; D is ambiguous. CDR1 and CDR2 (germline): SGHTA, FQGTGA. Trimming stripped 2 bases from V and 6 bases from J, with 8 bases between. The CDR3 contains 13 residues. The CDR3 DNA reads as TGTGCCAGCAGCTTAGCCTCGACCAATGAGCAGTTCTTC. Translation: CASSLASTNEQFF. The full variable domain, rest sourced from reference TRBV7-3 and TRBJ2-1, is GAGVSQTPSNKVTEKGKYVELRCDPISGHTALYWYRQSLGQGPEFLIYFQGTGAADDSGLPNDRFFAVRPEGSVSTLKIQRTERGDSAVYLCASSLASTNEQFFGPGTRLTVL.

The table lists this clone with a count of one. The gene calls are TRBV18 and TRBJ2-6; TRBD2 matches 11 bases. CDR1 is KGHSH, CDR2 LQKENI, per germline. The CDR3 has 19 residues. V was clipped by 3 bases and J by 1 base; unmatched bases: 8. DNA of the CDR3: TGTGCCAGCTCACCTCGACATAGCGGGAGGGTTTCTGGGGCCAACGTCCTGACTTTC. Translating it yields CASSPRHSGRVSGANVLTF. Variable domain in full (rest from reference TRBV18 and TRBJ2-6): NAGVMQNPRHLVRRRGQEARLRCSPMKGHSHVYWYRQLPEEGLKFMVYLQKENIIDESGMPKERFSAEFPKEGPSILRIQQVVRGDSAAYFCASSPRHSGRVSGANVLTFGAGSRLTVL.

A word on this clone: Distinct nucleotide sequences in the sample also encode this CDR3. This chain connects TRBV20-1 to TRBJ1-1; no definite D call. The CDR3 covers 12 residues. CDR1 and CDR2 from the germline V gene are DFQATT and SNEGSKA (reference sequence). Deletions cut 3 bases from V and 4 bases from J, with 9 bases between. CDR3 loop: CSASVGSTEAFF. The CDR3 coding sequence is TGCAGTGCTAGTGTGGGGAGCACTGAAGCTTTCTTT.

Comments on this clone: One end of the junction varies from germline; a read error may be responsible. The rearrangement links TRBV14 to TRBJ2-2, with a tentative D call TRBD2 (6 bases). Germline CDR1 is SGHDN and CDR2 is FVKESK. The CDR3 loop spans 15 amino acids. The CDR3 here is CASSQGRDEVRGAVF. CDR3 sequence (DNA): TGTGCCAGCAGCCAAGGGCGGGATGAGGTCCGGGGAGCTGTTTTT.

The rearrangement links TRBV27 to TRBJ2-7; D possibly corresponds to TRBD1 (6 bases). Germline loops: CDR1 MNHEY, CDR2 SMNVEV (reference sequence). Trimming stripped 4 bases from V and 12 bases from J, with 19 bases between. The CDR3 is 13 residues long. The CDR3 region is CASSSLAQGFLYF. The DNA for the CDR3 is TGTGCCAGCAGTTCTCTCGCCCAGGGGTTTCTGTACTTC.

The chain couples TRBV7-6 to TRBJ1-4; D unresolved. Trimming took off 5 bases at V and 8 bases at J, with 21 bases between the two ends. CDR1 is SGHVS and CDR2 is FNYEAQ in the germline V gene. The CDR3 has 16 amino acids. CDR3 nucleotides: TGTGCCAGCAGCAAGACTGTAGGCGGGGAACGGGAAAAACTGTTTTTT. It translates to CASSKTVGGEREKLFF.

The rearrangement joins TRBV24-1 to TRBJ1-5; D possibly corresponds to TRBD1 (6 bases). The CDR3 sequence is 14 residues long. The V and J ends lost 2 bases and 3 bases respectively, with 7 bases between them. The germline gives CDR1 KGHDR, CDR2 SFDVKD. CDR3 protein: CATSDYRDNQPQHF. The CDR3 nucleotides read TGTGCCACCAGTGATTACAGGGACAATCAGCCCCAGCATTTT.

This chain connects TRBV29-1 to TRBJ2-1, with 11 bases lining up with TRBD2. The CDR3 is 13 amino acids. The V segment lost 6 bases and the J segment 6 bases; nucleotides outside the gene matches: 4. Germline V gene lookup returns CDR1 SQVTM and CDR2 ANQGSEA. The DNA for the CDR3 is TGCAGCGTAGGGACTAGCGGTGTCAATGAGCAGTTCTTC. Translating it yields CSVGTSGVNEQFF.

The chain combines TRBV9 with TRBJ2-5; D is ambiguous. The CDR3 spans 12 residues. The germline V and J ends were trimmed by 4 bases and 2 bases, with 6 bases remaining between them. The germline gives CDR1 SGDLS, CDR2 YYNGEE. CDR3 region: CASSKNQETQYF. CDR3 DNA: TGTGCCAGCAGCAAGAATCAAGAGACCCAGTACTTC.

Only a few counts were recorded for this clone. The chain uses TRBV7-9 and TRBJ2-7; D perhaps matches TRBD1 (6 bases). This CDR3 region has 12 residues. The V and J ends lost 5 bases and 6 bases respectively, with 11 bases between them. Germline values: CDR1 SEHNR, CDR2 FQNEAQ (reference sequence). CDR3 sequence: CASSTTGTEQYF. CDR3 nucleotides: TGTGCCAGCAGCACTACAGGGACCGAGCAGTACTTC. Using reference TRBV7-9 and TRBJ2-7 for the parts outside the CDR3, the full variable domain is DTGVSQNPRHKITKRGQNVTFRCDPISEHNRLYWYRQTLGQGPEFLTYFQNEAQLEKSRLLSDRFSAERPKGSFSTLEIQRTEQGDSAMYLCASSTTGTEQYFGPGTRLTVT.

The J gene is TRBJ2-3, the V gene TRBV7-3; D gene unclear. V was trimmed by 5 bases and J by 0 bases, leaving 12 bases between them. Germline loops: CDR1 SGHTA, CDR2 FQGTGA. The CDR3 has 15 residues. The CDR3 DNA follows: TGTGCCAGCAGCCCCCGGCTGGCTAGCACAGATACGCAGTATTTT. Translation: CASSPRLASTDTQYF.

V is TRBV7-3 and J is TRBJ2-7, with TRBD1 identical over 8 bases. V shed 2 bases and J 4 bases; nucleotides not matched to a gene: 4. Germline V gene sequence: CDR1 SGHTA, CDR2 FQGTGA. The CDR3 has 14 amino acids. In DNA, the CDR3 is TGTGCCAGCAGCTTACAGGGGGCGGGGTACGAGCAGTACTTC. Translation: CASSLQGAGYEQYF.

This chain links TRBV3-1 (or the pseudogene TRBV3-2) with TRBJ1-3, with D perhaps matching TRBD1 (6 bases). Per germline, CDR1 LGHDT and CDR2 YNNKEL (reference sequence). The CDR3 contains 16 residues. Trimming removed 4 bases from V and 2 bases from J, with 15 bases in between. The DNA for the CDR3 is TGTGCCAGCAGCCCAAGGGGGGGTAGAACTGGAAACACCATATATTTT. Amino acid sequence: CASSPRGGRTGNTIYF.